This is a list of T cell receptor beta chains from one sample in a study of blood T cell repertoires in COVID-19. Sequencing used immunoSEQ multiplex PCR; TCRdb keeps in-frame clones, though not all of them. The sample has 200,000 to 300,000 clones; 85% to 90% are singletons. The source material was peripheral blood. The receptors stem from a woman between 35 and 50 years old with acute or convalescent COVID-19. CDR3s include the opening cysteine and the closing phenylalanine or tryptophan. Fields, in order: D gene, V gene, CDR3 length, J gene, clone size, CDR3 protein, CDR3 DNA. D genes are given only for firm matches. Clone size is stated in some rows and not others, as once, few, many or a class when expanded.

TRBD1	TRBV12-3/TRBV12-4	13	TRBJ1-1	.	CASSLQGGTEAFF	TGTGCCAGCAGTTTACAGGGGGGCACTGAAGCTTTCTTT
TRBD1	TRBV6-1	14	TRBJ1-1	.	CASSNRGMNTEAFF	TGTGCCAGCAGTAACAGGGGGATGAACACTGAAGCTTTCTTT
TRBD2	TRBV6-4	14	TRBJ2-5	few	CASSERGGQETQYF	TGTGCCAGCAGTGAGCGGGGGGGCCAAGAGACCCAGTACTTC
TRBD1	TRBV5-4	15	TRBJ1-6	.	CASSLSQGGNSPLHF	TGTGCCAGCAGCTTGTCACAGGGGGGGAATTCACCCCTCCACTTT
.	TRBV6-5	14	TRBJ1-2	few	CASSYRETNYGYTF	TGTGCCAGCAGTTACAGGGAGACAAACTATGGCTACACCTTC
.	TRBV13	12	TRBJ1-1	.	CASSSAGTEAFF	TGTGCCAGCAGCTCAGCAGGGACTGAAGCTTTCTTT
TRBD1	TRBV30	13	TRBJ1-6	.	CAWSGTGFSPLHF	TGTGCCTGGAGTGGGACAGGGTTCTCACCCCTCCACTTT
.	TRBV12-3/TRBV12-4	13	TRBJ1-2	once	CASSLQGYYGYTF	TGTGCCAGCAGTCTGCAGGGTTACTATGGCTACACCTTC
TRBD2	TRBV3-1/TRBV3-2	14	TRBJ2-5	.	CASSPGGAGQTQYF	TGTGCCAGCAGCCCCGGGGGGGCCGGGCAGACCCAGTACTTC
TRBD1	TRBV30	14	TRBJ1-4	.	CAWTRDRGPEKLFF	TGTGCCTGGACCCGGGACAGGGGGCCGGAAAAACTGTTTTTT
.	TRBV29-1	13	TRBJ1-2	.	CSVRTNSNYGYTF	TGCAGCGTCCGGACAAACTCTAACTATGGCTACACCTTC
.	TRBV4-1	14	TRBJ1-2	.	CASSQGVRVDGYTF	TGCGCCAGCAGCCAAGGGGTGAGGGTTGATGGCTACACCTTC
.	TRBV5-1	12	TRBJ1-6	.	CASSFQDSPLHF	TGCGCCAGCAGCTTCCAGGATTCACCCCTCCACTTT
.	TRBV24-1	17	TRBJ2-2	.	CATSDSDQEGYTGELFF	TGTGCCACCAGTGATTCGGACCAAGAGGGTTACACCGGGGAGCTGTTTTTT
.	TRBV15	16	TRBJ1-2	.	CATSRDREGAGYGYTF	TGTGCCACCAGCAGAGACAGGGAGGGTGCTGGCTATGGCTACACCTTC
TRBD1	TRBV10-3	16	TRBJ1-2	once	CAISELSARGPGGYTF	TGTGCCATCAGTGAATTAAGTGCCAGGGGGCCGGGTGGCTACACCTTC